The clone carrying this T cell receptor (beta chain) was seen a handful of times. The data derive from a study of T-cell memory formation after mild COVID-19. Amplification by 5'RACE using constant-segment primers produced TCR alpha and TCR beta cDNA libraries that carried sample barcodes and UMIs. Via MiXCR, TCRdb re-called the 5' RACE reads, giving one row per CDR3 protein. The table lists about 290,000 distinct CDR3 sequences, 15% to 20% of them singletons. Trimming removed 0 bases from V and 11 bases from J; junction bases left unmatched: 6. This CDR3 contains 15 residues. Germline assignment: CDR1 SGHRS and CDR2 YFSETQ.

What was sequenced was PBMCs or a T cell subset sorted from them (not recorded which). This chain links TRBV5-1 with TRBJ2-3; TRBD2 matches 13 bases. The source of this sequence is a man aged 18 to 35 who had mild COVID-19 (a few samples of this study predate the infection). Cell type and time point are not known. CDR3 DNA sequence: TGCGCCAGCAGCTTGGGGACTAGCGGGGGCGCCCGGCAGTATTTT. Protein product: CASSLGTSGGARQYF. Full variable domain (rest looked up from reference TRBV5-1 and TRBJ2-3): KAGVTQTPRYLIKTRGQQVTLSCSPISGHRSVSWYQQTPGQGLQFLFEYFSETQRNKGNFPGRFSGRQFSNSRSEMNVSTLELGDSALYLCASSLGTSGGARQYFGPGTRLTVL.